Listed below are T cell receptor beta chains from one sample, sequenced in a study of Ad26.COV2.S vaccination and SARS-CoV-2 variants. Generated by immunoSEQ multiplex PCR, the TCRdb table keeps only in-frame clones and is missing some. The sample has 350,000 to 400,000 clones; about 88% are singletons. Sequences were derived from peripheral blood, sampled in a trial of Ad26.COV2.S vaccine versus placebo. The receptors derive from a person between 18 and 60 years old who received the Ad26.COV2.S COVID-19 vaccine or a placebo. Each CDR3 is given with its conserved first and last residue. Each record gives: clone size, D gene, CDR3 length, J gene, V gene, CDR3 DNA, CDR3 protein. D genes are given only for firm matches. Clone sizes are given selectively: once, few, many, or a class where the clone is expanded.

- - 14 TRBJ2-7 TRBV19 TGTGCCAGTAGTAAACCCGGGCCCTCCTACGAGCAGTACTTC CASSKPGPSYEQYF
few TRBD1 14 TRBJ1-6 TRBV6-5 TGTGCCAGCAGCCTCGGACAGGGAAATTCACCCCTCCACTTT CASSLGQGNSPLHF
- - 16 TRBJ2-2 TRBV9 TGTGCCAGCAGCGTAGGAGGAGAGTTGGTATCCGGGGAGCTGTTTTTT CASSVGGELVSGELFF
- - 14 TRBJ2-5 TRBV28 TGTGCCAGCACCCTAAGTGGAGGGGGGGAGACCCAGTACTTC CASTLSGGGETQYF
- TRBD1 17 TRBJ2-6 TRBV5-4 TGTGCCAGCAGCTTGGATCCAGGGGGCTCTGGGGCCAACGTCCTGACTTTC CASSLDPGGSGANVLTF
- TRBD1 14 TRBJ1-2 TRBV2 TGTGCCAGCAGATTACCCGGGACAGGATATGGCTACACCTTC CASRLPGTGYGYTF
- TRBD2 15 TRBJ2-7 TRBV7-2 TGTGCCAGCAGCCTCGTAGCGGGTGAGACCTACGAGCAGTACTTC CASSLVAGETYEQYF
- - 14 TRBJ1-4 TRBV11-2 TGTGCCAGCAGCTCGCAAGGGGTGGGCGAAAAACTGTTTTTT CASSSQGVGEKLFF
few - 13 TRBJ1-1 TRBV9 TGTGCCAGCAGCAAGACAGGGAACACTGAAGCTTTCTTT CASSKTGNTEAFF
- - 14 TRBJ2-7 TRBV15 TGTGCCACCAGCAGAGACGGTACCTCCTACGAGCAGTACTTC CATSRDGTSYEQYF
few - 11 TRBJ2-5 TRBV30 TGTGCCTGGAGTGTAAAAGAGACCCAGTACTTC CAWSVKETQYF
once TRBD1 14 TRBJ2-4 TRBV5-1 TGCGCCAGCAGCTTGGAGGGGGCGCAGAACATTCAGTACTTC CASSLEGAQNIQYF
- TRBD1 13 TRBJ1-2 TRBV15 TGTGCCACCAGCAGGACAGGGGGCTCTGGCTACACCTTC CATSRTGGSGYTF
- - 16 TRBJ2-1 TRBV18 TGTGCCAGCTCACCACGTCAGGAGAAGTCATACAATGAGCAGTTCTTC CASSPRQEKSYNEQFF
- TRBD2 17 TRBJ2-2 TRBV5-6 TGTGCCAGCAGCTTGGGACTAGCGGGAGTTGGCACCGGGGAGCTGTTTTTT CASSLGLAGVGTGELFF
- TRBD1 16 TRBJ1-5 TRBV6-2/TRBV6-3 TGTGCCAGCAGTTCCCCCTCGAAGGGACAGGGGGCTTCCCAGCATTTT CASSSPSKGQGASQHF
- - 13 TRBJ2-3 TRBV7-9 TGTGCCAGCAGCTCAGCAGGGGCAGATACGCAGTATTTT CASSSAGADTQYF
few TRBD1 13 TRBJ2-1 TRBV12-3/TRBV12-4 TGTGCCAGCAGTTCTAGACAGGGAAGTGAGCAGTTCTTC CASSSRQGSEQFF
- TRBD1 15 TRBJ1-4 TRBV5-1 TGCGCCAGCAGCTCCACAGGACAGGGGTTTGAAAAACTGTTTTTT CASSSTGQGFEKLFF
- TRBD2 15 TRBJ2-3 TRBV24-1 TGTGCCACCGGCCAATCGTTCGGGGGGGCAAGTACGCAGTATTTT CATGQSFGGASTQYF
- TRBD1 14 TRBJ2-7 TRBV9 TGTGCCAGCAGCGAGGGGACAGGGTCCTACGAGCAGTACTTC CASSEGTGSYEQYF
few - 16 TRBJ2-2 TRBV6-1 TGTGCCAGCAGTGACGGGCCGGGGGTAAACACCGGGGAGCTGTTTTTT CASSDGPGVNTGELFF
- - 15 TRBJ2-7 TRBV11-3 TGTGCCAGCAGCTTAGATCGGGTCAGGACCTACGAGCAGTACTTC CASSLDRVRTYEQYF
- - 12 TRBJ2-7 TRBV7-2 TGTGCCAGCAGCTTGAGCTCCTACGAGCAGTACTTC CASSLSSYEQYF
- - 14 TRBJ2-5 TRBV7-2 TGTGCCAGCAGCTTTGGGTTCGCGGAAGAGACCCAGTACTTC CASSFGFAEETQYF
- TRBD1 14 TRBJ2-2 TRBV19 TGTGCCAGTAAAGGGACAGTTAACACCGGGGAGCTGTTTTTT CASKGTVNTGELFF
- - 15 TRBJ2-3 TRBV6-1 TGTGCCAGCAGTGAACCGGGAGCCGGTACAGATACGCAGTATTTT CASSEPGAGTDTQYF
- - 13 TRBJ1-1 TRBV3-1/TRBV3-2 TGTGCCAGCAGCGCGCGTTTGTCCACTGAAGCTTTCTTT CASSARLSTEAFF
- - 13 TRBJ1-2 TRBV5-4 TGTGCCAGCAGCATTACTGACAGCTATGGCTACACCTTC CASSITDSYGYTF
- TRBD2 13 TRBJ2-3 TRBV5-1 TGCGCCAGCAGCTTGGACGGGAGGACCCCCCCGTATTTT CASSLDGRTPPYF
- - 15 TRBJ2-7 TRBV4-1 TGCGCCAGCAGCCTCAAGCGATTCGGCCGCAACGAGCAGTACTTC CASSLKRFGRNEQYF
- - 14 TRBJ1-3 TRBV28 TGTGCCAGCAGAGGGGGGGGGCCTGGAAACACCATATATTTT CASRGGGPGNTIYF
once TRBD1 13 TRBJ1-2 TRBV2 TGTGCCAGCTACAGGGGGCGCGGTAGTGGCTACACCTTC CASYRGRGSGYTF